The 9 T cell receptor beta chains reported below all come from one sample, sequenced in a study of blood T cells in healthy people across ages (dated by TCRdb to about 2015). The library was obtained by 5' RACE. TCRdb records Illumina HiSeq 2500 as the sequencer. A second PCR of roughly 7 to 11 cycles was performed with a sample-barcoded 5' primer and a J-beta primer mix. TCRdb took the public reads, trimmed them with fastp at Q25, ran MiXCR for clone calling and kept in-frame beta chains. Each entry is one CDR3 protein sequence, shown with its most common DNA and genes. The sample includes roughly 1.7 million distinct CDR3 sequences, with about 31% observed a single time. 11% of the sample is in the top ten clones. Source material: blood. These receptors all stem from a woman younger than 45 in good health.

In this sample, this clonotype turned up a few times. This chain links TRBV9 with TRBJ2-1, with no clear D. CDR1 and CDR2 (germline): SGDLS, YYNGEE. CDR3 length: 14 amino acids. V gave up 1 base and J gave up 9 bases, with 14 bases separating them. The CDR3: CASSVRVSVSEQFF. The DNA for the CDR3 is TGTGCCAGCAGCGTACGGGTGAGCGTTAGTGAGCAGTTCTTC.

This clonotype came up a few times. This chain joins TRBV27 and TRBJ2-7, with 8 positions matching TRBD1. Trimming removed 1 base from V and 0 bases from J; junction bases left unmatched: 20. Germline values: CDR1 MNHEY, CDR2 SMNVEV (reference sequence). This CDR3 has 21 residues. The CDR3 nucleotides are TGTGCCAGCAGTTTATTAAAAGGGGGTGGACAGGGCCCTCAGAGCTCCTACGAGCAGTACTTC. Its protein product is CASSLLKGGGQGPQSSYEQYF.

Note on this clonotype: A much larger clone is a single base away; this may be a read error. The J gene is TRBJ2-7, the V gene TRBV20-1, with 7 bases that match TRBD2. The germline V gene has CDR1 DFQATT and CDR2 SNEGSKA (reference sequence). The CDR3 contains 15 residues. Trimming cost V 0 bases and J 3 bases; bases outside gene matches: 8. In DNA, the CDR3 is TGCAGTGCTAGAGAGCGGTTGGCGGGAGTCTACGAGCAGTACTTC. Protein product: CSARERLAGVYEQYF.

In its sample, this clonotype was seen many times. The V call is TRBV4-2, the J call TRBJ2-5; D is unclear. Trimming removed 0 bases from V and 5 bases from J, with 10 bases in between. Germline CDR1 reads LGHNA; CDR2 reads YNFKEQ. CDR3 length equals 14 residues. CDR3: CASSQDNLGETQYF. The CDR3 region has the DNA TGTGCCAGCAGCCAAGATAACCTCGGGGAGACCCAGTACTTC.

This clonotype occurred many times. The gene calls are TRBV5-1 and TRBJ2-3, with D unclear. This CDR3 is built from 16 residues. Trimming left V 3 bases short and J 4 bases short, with 18 bases between. In germline, CDR1 is SGHRS, CDR2 YFSETQ. CDR3 sequence: CASSSLEVGYSDTQYF. CDR3 DNA: TGCGCCAGCAGCTCCTTAGAGGTCGGGTATTCAGATACGCAGTATTTT. Drawing the rest from reference TRBV5-1 and TRBJ2-3, the complete variable domain is KAGVTQTPRYLIKTRGQQVTLSCSPISGHRSVSWYQQTPGQGLQFLFEYFSETQRNKGNFPGRFSGRQFSNSRSEMNVSTLELGDSALYLCASSSLEVGYSDTQYFGPGTRLTVL.

This clonotype has more than one count but fewer than ten. V usage is TRBV20-1 and J usage is TRBJ2-1, with TRBD2 matching over 8 bases. CDR3 length equals 15 residues. The V segment lost 0 bases and the J segment 2 bases; nucleotides outside the gene matches: 3. Germline assignment: CDR1 DFQATT and CDR2 SNEGSKA (reference sequence). CDR3 sequence: CSAREAGGPYNEQFF. The CDR3 region has the DNA TGCAGTGCTAGAGAGGCGGGGGGCCCCTACAATGAGCAGTTCTTC.

This clonotype showed up many times. This sequence joins TRBV30 and TRBJ1-2; D may be TRBD1 (5 bases). The CDR3 loop spans 13 amino acids. In germline, CDR1 is GTSNPN, CDR2 SVGIG (reference sequence). V lost 2 bases and J 8 bases, leaving 15 bases between the germline ends. Here the CDR3 reads CAWSPGNSGGYTF. CDR3 DNA: TGTGCCTGGAGTCCAGGGAATTCCGGCGGCTACACCTTC.

This clonotype has a handful of counts. The CDR3 DNA follows: TGTGCCAGCAGTTCGGTAGGGTGGGAGCAGTACTTC. Protein sequence: CASSSVGWEQYF. The chain is built from TRBV6-6 and TRBJ2-7; no clear D. The CDR3 length is 12 residues. V was cut by 4 bases and J by 7 bases, with 11 bases left in between. CDR1 MNHNY and CDR2 SVGAGI come from the germline V gene (reference sequence).

This clonotype was found once. V is TRBV20-1 and J is TRBJ1-1; D unresolved. The CDR3 loop spans 19 amino acids. Trimming removed 0 bases at V and 1 base at J, with 24 bases between. CDR1 is DFQATT, CDR2 SNEGSKA, per germline (reference sequence). The CDR3 is CSARDLVPGIVFGNTEAFF. The CDR3 DNA reads TGCAGTGCTAGAGATCTTGTCCCGGGAATAGTTTTTGGGAACACTGAAGCTTTCTTT.